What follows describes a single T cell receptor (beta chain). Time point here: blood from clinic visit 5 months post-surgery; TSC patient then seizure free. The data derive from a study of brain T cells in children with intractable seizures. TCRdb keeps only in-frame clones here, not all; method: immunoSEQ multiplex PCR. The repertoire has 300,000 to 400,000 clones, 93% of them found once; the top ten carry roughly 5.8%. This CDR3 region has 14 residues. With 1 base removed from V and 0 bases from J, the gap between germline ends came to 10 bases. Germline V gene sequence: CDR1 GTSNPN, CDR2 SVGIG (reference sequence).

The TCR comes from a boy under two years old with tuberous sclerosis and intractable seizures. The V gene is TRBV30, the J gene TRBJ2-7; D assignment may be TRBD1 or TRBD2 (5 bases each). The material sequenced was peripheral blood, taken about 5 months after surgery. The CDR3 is CAWSAGRTSYEQYF. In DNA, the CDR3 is TGTGCCTGGAGTGCGGGACGCACCTCCTACGAGCAGTACTTC.